One sample yielded the 26 T cell receptor beta chains listed below, sequenced in a study of blood T cell repertoires in COVID-19 (dated by TCRdb to 2020 to 2021). Library preparation was by the immunoSEQ multiplex PCR assay. The table was pulled from immuneACCESS by TCRdb, which kept in-frame rearrangements only. Such tables lose some clones; where checked, under half of the loss comes from unresolved V genes, and the rest has no known cause. The sample has about 200,000 clones on record, around 80% of them singletons. About 9.4% of the sample belongs to the ten largest clones. Sequencing was carried out using peripheral blood. The receptors stem from a woman of 80 years or more with acute or convalescent COVID-19.

The rearrangement uses TRBV7-9 and TRBJ2-7; 14 bases are shared with TRBD2. Per germline, CDR1 SEHNR and CDR2 FQNEAQ (reference sequence). CDR3 length equals 17 residues. The V and J ends lost 5 bases and 6 bases, in that order; junction bases with no gene match: 12. CDR3 DNA: TGTGCCAGCAGCCCAACCGGGACTAGCGGGGGCAGGAGCGAGCAGTACTTC. Amino acid sequence: CASSPTGTSGGRSEQYF.

V usage is TRBV6-5 and J usage is TRBJ1-2; tentatively, D is TRBD1 (5 bases). CDR3 size: 12 residues. Trimming removed 6 bases from V and 3 bases from J, with 8 bases in between. Germline V gene lookup returns CDR1 MNHEY and CDR2 SVGAGI. The CDR3 sequence: CASSQGYYGYTF. CDR3 bases: TGTGCCAGCAGCCAGGGATACTATGGCTACACCTTC.

The chain links TRBV28 to TRBJ1-1; 7 nucleotides agree with TRBD1. The CDR3 length is 15 residues. Per the germline V gene, CDR1 is MDHEN and CDR2 is SYDVKM. V shed 8 bases and J 0 bases; nucleotides not matched to a gene: 9. This CDR3 reads CASRRGGQVNTEAFF. CDR3 DNA sequence: TGTGCCAGCCGAAGAGGAGGACAGGTGAACACTGAAGCTTTCTTT.

CDR3 coding DNA: TGTGCCAGCAGCTCCGAGGACAGGGCCTACAATGAGCAGTTCTTC. It translates to CASSSEDRAYNEQFF. The V and J genes are TRBV7-2 and TRBJ2-1; 8 bases fit TRBD1. Per germline, CDR1 SGHTA and CDR2 FQGNSA. The CDR3 runs to 15 residues. Losses at the gene ends were 4 bases for V and 2 bases for J; bases not matched to a gene: 4.

The gene calls are TRBV5-1 and TRBJ2-1, with 8 bases lining up with TRBD1. Trimming took 4 bases from V and 0 from J; bases not matched to a gene: 6. Germline CDR1 and CDR2: SGHRS and YFSETQ. CDR3 length equals 16 residues. The CDR3 loop reads CASSRDRPSSYNEQFF. CDR3 DNA sequence: TGCGCCAGCAGCCGGGACAGGCCTAGCTCCTACAATGAGCAGTTCTTC.

The gene calls are TRBV5-1 and TRBJ2-2; D not certain. The CDR3 contains 15 residues. V lost 0 bases to trimming and J lost 1 base, with 7 bases between them. From germline, CDR1 is SGHRS and CDR2 YFSETQ. CDR3 sequence reads: CASSLAGENTGELFF. Here the CDR3 DNA reads TGCGCCAGCAGCTTGGCCGGTGAGAACACCGGGGAGCTGTTTTTT.

This chain links TRBV6-5 with TRBJ2-7; 9 bases agree with TRBD1. CDR3 length equals 14 residues. Trimming removed 6 bases from V and 1 base from J; junction bases left unmatched: 4. Germline CDR1 and CDR2: MNHEY and SVGAGI. The CDR3 nucleotides are TGTGCCAGCAGGAGGGACAGGGAATCCTACGAGCAGTACTTC. It translates to CASRRDRESYEQYF.

The table lists this clone with a count of one. The V gene is TRBV27, the J gene TRBJ1-2, with 8 bases lining up with TRBD1. This CDR3 is 17 amino acids long. V was pared by 4 bases and J by 2 bases, with 12 bases of the junction left unmatched. Germline CDR1 reads MNHEY; CDR2 reads SMNVEV (reference sequence). The CDR3 DNA reads as TGTGCCAGCAGTTCGTCTACTCCGGGACAGGTGAACTATGGCTACACCTTC. Its translation: CASSSSTPGQVNYGYTF.

V is TRBV12-5 and J is TRBJ1-1, with 7 bases that match TRBD1. This CDR3 is 16 amino acids long. Germline V gives CDR1 LGHNT, CDR2 FRNRAP. V dropped 3 bases and J dropped 1; count of bases not matched to a gene: 8. CDR3 nucleotides: TGTGCTAGTGGTTTCACCCCCGGGACAGCGAACACTGAAGCTTTCTTT. Protein sequence: CASGFTPGTANTEAFF. Drawing the rest from reference TRBV12-5 and TRBJ1-1, the complete variable domain is DARVTQTPRHKVTEMGQEVTMRCQPILGHNTVFWYRQTMMQGLELLAYFRNRAPLDDSGMPKDRFSAEMPDATLATLKIQPSEPRDSAVYFCASGFTPGTANTEAFFGQGTRLTVV.

This clone showed up just once. The chain employs TRBV29-1 and TRBJ2-7, with D possibly matching TRBD1 (6 bases). The CDR3 spans 12 residues. CDR1 SQVTM and CDR2 ANQGSEA come from the germline V gene. Trimming left V 3 bases short and J 5 bases short, with 11 bases between. The CDR3: CSVELQGNEQYF. As DNA, the CDR3 is TGCAGCGTTGAGCTACAGGGTAACGAGCAGTACTTC.

With respect to this clone: As the CDR3 is not closed by the conserved phenylalanine or tryptophan, this likely results from a read error. The DNA is left out, because the CDR3 cannot be placed on it with certainty; the CDR3 is given as TCRdb lists it. The V gene is TRBV29-1, the J gene TRBJ1-1; the table's D call, TRBD1, has no DNA check behind it. The V gene's germline CDR1 is SQVTM and CDR2 ANQGSEA. The CDR3 is made up of 12 amino acids, end residues included. The CDR3 is CSGARTGENISS.

The V gene is TRBV6-4, the J gene TRBJ1-1; 8 bases are a match to TRBD1. This CDR3 has 14 residues. CDR1 is MRHNA and CDR2 is SNTAGT in the germline V gene. Trimming cost V 5 bases and J 0 bases; bases outside gene matches: 2. CDR3 amino acids: CASSPQGVNTEAFF. The CDR3 DNA follows: TGTGCCAGCAGTCCACAGGGGGTGAACACTGAAGCTTTCTTT.

This clone has more than one count but fewer than ten. V is TRBV18 and J is TRBJ1-1, with unresolved D. The CDR3 totals 17 residues. Trimming stripped 5 bases from V and 1 base from J, with 20 bases between. Germline loops: CDR1 KGHSH, CDR2 LQKENI. The DNA of the CDR3 is TGTGCCAGCTCATCTCGGGTCTTTAGGGAGGGGAACACTGAAGCTTTCTTT. It specifies CASSSRVFREGNTEAFF.

This chain connects TRBV29-1 to TRBJ1-3; 9 nucleotides match TRBD1. V lost 7 bases and J lost 6; bases outside the gene matches: 7. The CDR3 totals 13 residues. In germline, CDR1 is SQVTM, CDR2 ANQGSEA. The CDR3 reads CSATGTGSNTIYF. The CDR3 DNA is TGCAGCGCAACCGGGACAGGGTCAAACACCATATATTTT. Together with reference TRBV29-1 and TRBJ1-3, the CDR3 gives the full variable domain: SAVISQKPSRDICQRGTSLTIQCQVDSQVTMMFWYRQQPGQSLTLIATANQGSEATYESGFVIDKFPISRPNLTFSTLTVSNMSPEDSSIYLCSATGTGSNTIYFGEGSWLTVV.

This chain connects TRBV11-3 to TRBJ1-1, with D unclear. The CDR3 consists of 12 residues. Trimming left V 1 base short and J 5 bases short, with 5 bases between. Germline V gene lookup returns CDR1 SGHNT and CDR2 YENEEA. The CDR3 nucleotides read TGTGCCAGCAGCTTAGGGCAGACTGAAGCTTTCTTT. Amino acid sequence: CASSLGQTEAFF.

The V call is TRBV27, the J call TRBJ1-1, with 10 nucleotides matching TRBD1. Trimming removed 6 bases from V and 0 bases from J; junction bases left unmatched: 7. Germline V gene sequence: CDR1 MNHEY, CDR2 SMNVEV (reference sequence). This CDR3 comprises 16 residues. CDR3 nucleotides: TGTGCCAGCAGAACACGGGACAGGGGAATGAACACTGAAGCTTTCTTT. Translation: CASRTRDRGMNTEAFF.

The chain employs TRBV7-2 and TRBJ1-2; 7 nucleotides match TRBD1. This CDR3 spans 17 amino acids. Per germline, CDR1 SGHTA and CDR2 FQGNSA. With V trimmed by 5 bases and J by 0 bases, 12 bases remained unmatched. In DNA, the CDR3 is TGTGCCAGCAGCACCGACGACAGGGCCGAAGCTAACTATGGCTACACCTTC. Translated: CASSTDDRAEANYGYTF.

V gene TRBV6-5 combines with J gene TRBJ2-3; 8 bases are shared with TRBD1. V shed 4 bases and J 6 bases; nucleotides not matched to a gene: 6. The CDR3 consists of 14 residues. In germline, CDR1 is MNHEY, CDR2 SVGAGI. For the CDR3, the DNA is TGTGCCAGCAGTTCTTGGACAGGGACTGATACGCAGTATTTT. The encoded protein is CASSSWTGTDTQYF.

The chain has TRBV6-5 and TRBJ1-5; D gene ambiguous. Per germline, CDR1 MNHEY and CDR2 SVGAGI. This CDR3 has 13 amino acids. The ends were cut back, 2 bases at V and 2 bases at J, with 4 bases in the middle. The CDR3 sequence: CASSYVGNQPQHF. CDR3 nucleotide sequence: TGTGCCAGCAGTTACGTAGGCAATCAGCCCCAGCATTTT.

The rearrangement uses TRBV10-3 and TRBJ1-3; D remains ambiguous. The CDR3 sequence is 14 residues long. Trimming took 6 bases from V and 0 from J, leaving 9 bases between them. CDR1 is ENHRY and CDR2 is SYGVKD in the germline V gene. CDR3 loop: CAIRREISGNTIYF. For the CDR3, the DNA is TGTGCCATCAGGAGGGAGATCTCTGGAAACACCATATATTTT.

This clone was observed a few times. This chain joins TRBV28 and TRBJ1-2; maybe TRBD1 (6 bases). The V end lost 5 bases, the J end lost 2 bases, and 12 bases lay between the germline ends. Germline CDR1 reads MDHEN; CDR2 reads SYDVKM. The CDR3 length is 14 residues. The CDR3 sequence: CASSVGGANYGYTF. The CDR3 coding sequence is TGTGCCAGCAGTGTCGGGGGGGCAAACTATGGCTACACCTTC.

The V gene is TRBV10-3, the J gene TRBJ1-2, with D unresolved. V was shortened by 2 bases and J by 6 bases, with 10 bases between the two germline ends. CDR1 and CDR2 (germline): ENHRY, SYGVKD. This CDR3 comprises 13 residues. This CDR3 is CAISERGLDGYTF. Here the CDR3 DNA reads TGTGCCATCAGTGAGAGAGGCCTAGATGGCTACACCTTC.

The genes are TRBV28 and TRBJ2-7, with TRBD2 identical over 10 bases. This CDR3 comprises 14 residues. Germline-derived CDR1 and CDR2 are MDHEN and SYDVKM. V gave up 10 bases and J gave up 4 bases; unmatched junction bases: 10. The DNA for the CDR3 is TGTGCCACCCAGAAAGCGGGAGGGATATACGAGCAGTACTTC. Its translation: CATQKAGGIYEQYF.

The J gene is TRBJ2-1, the V gene TRBV5-1; 12 nucleotides align to TRBD1. Germline lookup yields CDR1 SGHRS and CDR2 YFSETQ. CDR3 length: 16 residues. Trimming removed 4 bases from V and 6 bases from J; junction bases left unmatched: 8. Here the CDR3 reads CASSARRDRGLNEQFF. CDR3 nucleotides: TGCGCCAGCAGCGCACGCCGGGACAGGGGGCTCAATGAGCAGTTCTTC. Based on the CDR3 plus reference TRBV5-1 and TRBJ2-1, the full variable domain is KAGVTQTPRYLIKTRGQQVTLSCSPISGHRSVSWYQQTPGQGLQFLFEYFSETQRNKGNFPGRFSGRQFSNSRSEMNVSTLELGDSALYLCASSARRDRGLNEQFFGPGTRLTVL.

This clone appeared a single time. This CDR3 is CASSPFGTSGGTDTQYF. DNA of the CDR3: TGTGCCAGCTCACCATTTGGGACTAGCGGGGGAACAGATACGCAGTATTTT. This chain connects TRBV18 to TRBJ2-3; the match to TRBD2 covers 14 bases. V lost 2 bases and J lost 3; bases outside the gene matches: 4. The CDR3 is made up of 17 amino acids. CDR1 is KGHSH, CDR2 LQKENI, per germline.

This chain uses TRBV10-3 with TRBJ1-5, with TRBD1 as a possible D gene (5 bases). From germline, CDR1 is ENHRY and CDR2 SYGVKD. Trimming pared 0 bases from V and 4 bases from J, leaving 7 bases between. This CDR3 comprises 14 residues. The CDR3 sequence is CAISESTENQPQHF. Written as DNA, the CDR3 is TGTGCCATCAGTGAGTCGACAGAGAATCAGCCCCAGCATTTT.